This T cell receptor beta chain appears in the sequencing data of a study of CD8 T cells in Susac syndrome. Study context: When their blood was taken, patients with Susac syndrome were therapy-naive, taking corticosteroids, or taking intravenous immunoglobulin alone.

Germline lookup yields CDR1 DFQATT and CDR2 SNEGSKA (reference sequence). This CDR3 has 12 residues. RNA amounts of about 0.45 to 1 ug underwent reverse transcription with random hexamers. TCRdb used MiXCR to reprocess the immunoSEQ multiplex PCR reads, holding one entry per CDR3 protein. The sample has about 120,000 distinct CDR3 sequences; 96% are singletons. This chain connects TRBV20-1 to TRBJ2-3; D unresolved. What was sequenced was CD4+ T cells from PBMCs. The TCR was taken from a human donor with Susac syndrome. This CDR3 is CSLGWGTDTQYF. For the CDR3, the DNA is TGCAGCCTTGGGTGGGGCACAGATACGCAGTATTTT.